Listed below are T cell receptor beta chains from one sample, sequenced in a study of cytomegalovirus exposure and HLA in healthy donors. The protocol was immunoSEQ multiplex PCR, while the TCRdb copy is restricted to in-frame clones and leaves out a portion. Of approximately 100,000 clones in the sample, approximately 85% were seen once. Sequencing was performed on PBMCs. The receptors stem from a man aged 25 to 40 in good health and CMV-seronegative. CDR3s include the opening cysteine and the closing phenylalanine or tryptophan. Each record gives: clone size, V gene, D gene, J gene, CDR3 protein, CDR3 DNA. D genes are given only for firm matches. Size is stated for part of the rows, as once, few or many counts, or as a class when the clone is expanded.

clone size: NA; V gene: TRBV28; D gene: TRBD1; J gene: TRBJ1-5; CDR3 protein: CASRQQGSYQPQHF; CDR3 DNA: TGTGCCAGCAGGCAACAGGGGAGTTATCAGCCCCAGCATTTT
clone size: NA; V gene: TRBV5-5; D gene: TRBD1; J gene: TRBJ2-7; CDR3 protein: CASSLLDRVNEQYF; CDR3 DNA: TGTGCCAGCAGCTTGCTAGACAGGGTAAACGAGCAGTACTTC
clone size: NA; V gene: TRBV19; D gene: NA; J gene: TRBJ1-4; CDR3 protein: CASKFQRNEKLFF; CDR3 DNA: TGTGCCAGTAAGTTCCAGCGTAATGAAAAACTGTTTTTT
clone size: NA; V gene: TRBV27; D gene: NA; J gene: TRBJ2-1; CDR3 protein: CASGLSRAGAGSEQFF; CDR3 DNA: TGTGCCAGCGGACTATCTAGGGCGGGGGCCGGAAGTGAGCAGTTCTTC
clone size: NA; V gene: TRBV5-6; D gene: TRBD1; J gene: TRBJ1-2; CDR3 protein: CASSFRDRNYGYTF; CDR3 DNA: TGTGCCAGCAGCTTTAGGGACAGAAACTATGGCTACACCTTC
clone size: NA; V gene: TRBV11-1; D gene: NA; J gene: TRBJ1-1; CDR3 protein: CASSLGTAINTEAFF; CDR3 DNA: TGTGCCAGCAGCTTAGGGACAGCAATAAACACTGAAGCTTTCTTT
clone size: once; V gene: TRBV9; D gene: NA; J gene: TRBJ2-7; CDR3 protein: CASSVGQDRSYEQYF; CDR3 DNA: TGTGCCAGCAGCGTAGGACAGGATAGGTCCTACGAGCAGTACTTC
clone size: NA; V gene: TRBV28; D gene: NA; J gene: TRBJ2-7; CDR3 protein: CASRGVGGKYEQYF; CDR3 DNA: TGTGCCAGCAGGGGGGTGGGGGGTAAGTACGAGCAGTACTTC
clone size: NA; V gene: TRBV20-1; D gene: NA; J gene: TRBJ2-1; CDR3 protein: CSATLLRQFF; CDR3 DNA: TGCAGTGCTACCCTCTTGAGGCAGTTCTTC
clone size: NA; V gene: TRBV4-2; D gene: TRBD2; J gene: TRBJ2-7; CDR3 protein: CASSQDYGGVHSSYEQYF; CDR3 DNA: TGTGCCAGCAGCCAAGATTATGGGGGGGTCCACAGCTCCTACGAGCAGTACTTC
clone size: once; V gene: TRBV27; D gene: TRBD1; J gene: TRBJ1-5; CDR3 protein: CASSLSWDRGLRSNQPQHF; CDR3 DNA: TGTGCCAGCAGTTTATCGTGGGACAGGGGGCTTAGGAGCAATCAGCCCCAGCATTTT
clone size: once; V gene: TRBV11-2; D gene: NA; J gene: TRBJ1-6; CDR3 protein: CASSRKTGLDSPLHF; CDR3 DNA: TGTGCCAGCAGCAGGAAGACAGGACTCGATTCACCCCTCCACTTT
clone size: NA; V gene: TRBV5-1; D gene: NA; J gene: TRBJ2-7; CDR3 protein: CASSLAPSDGEGATGYEQYF; CDR3 DNA: TGCGCCAGCAGCTTGGCACCTTCGGATGGGGAAGGGGCTACGGGCTACGAGCAGTACTTC
clone size: NA; V gene: TRBV7-8; D gene: TRBD1; J gene: TRBJ2-3; CDR3 protein: CASSFSTGGPDTQYF; CDR3 DNA: TGTGCCAGCAGCTTCTCGACAGGGGGCCCAGATACGCAGTATTTT
clone size: NA; V gene: TRBV10-3; D gene: NA; J gene: TRBJ1-6; CDR3 protein: CAISESWAFLGSPLHF; CDR3 DNA: TGTGCCATCAGTGAGTCATGGGCTTTCTTAGGTTCACCCCTCCACTTT
clone size: few; V gene: TRBV5-6; D gene: TRBD1; J gene: TRBJ2-7; CDR3 protein: CASSLGTGTYEQYF; CDR3 DNA: TGTGCCAGCAGCTTGGGGACAGGAACCTACGAGCAGTACTTC
clone size: NA; V gene: TRBV5-1; D gene: TRBD1; J gene: TRBJ1-2; CDR3 protein: CASSWGQGKDYGYTF; CDR3 DNA: TGCGCCAGCAGCTGGGGACAGGGAAAAGACTATGGCTACACCTTC
clone size: NA; V gene: TRBV15; D gene: TRBD1; J gene: TRBJ1-6; CDR3 protein: CATRAGWDRFNSPLHF; CDR3 DNA: TGTGCCACACGAGCAGGGTGGGACAGGTTTAATTCACCCCTCCACTTT
clone size: NA; V gene: TRBV25-1; D gene: NA; J gene: TRBJ1-6; CDR3 protein: CASSELRGTYNSPLHF; CDR3 DNA: TGTGCCAGCAGTGAACTTCGGGGGACCTATAATTCACCCCTCCACTTT
clone size: NA; V gene: TRBV9; D gene: NA; J gene: TRBJ2-7; CDR3 protein: CASSVGGISYEQYF; CDR3 DNA: TGTGCCAGCAGCGTAGGCGGGATCTCCTACGAGCAGTACTTC
clone size: NA; V gene: TRBV5-8; D gene: NA; J gene: TRBJ1-5; CDR3 protein: CASSVRLGQGRSNQPQHF; CDR3 DNA: TGTGCCAGCAGCGTCCGCCTTGGGCAGGGCCGGAGCAATCAGCCCCAGCATTTT
clone size: NA; V gene: TRBV27; D gene: NA; J gene: TRBJ2-7; CDR3 protein: CASRPAYEQYF; CDR3 DNA: TGTGCCAGCAGGCCAGCCTACGAGCAGTACTTC
clone size: NA; V gene: TRBV29-1; D gene: NA; J gene: TRBJ1-1; CDR3 protein: CSVDRGTNTEAFF; CDR3 DNA: TGCAGCGTTGATCGGGGAACGAACACTGAAGCTTTCTTT
clone size: NA; V gene: TRBV18; D gene: NA; J gene: TRBJ2-5; CDR3 protein: CASSRGGIQETQYF; CDR3 DNA: TGTGCCAGCTCACGTGGGGGGATCCAAGAGACCCAGTACTTC
clone size: once; V gene: TRBV19; D gene: NA; J gene: TRBJ1-2; CDR3 protein: CASSIGAVRGRGNYGYTF; CDR3 DNA: TGTGCCAGTAGTATAGGAGCGGTCAGGGGACGGGGTAACTATGGCTACACCTTC
clone size: once; V gene: TRBV5-1; D gene: TRBD1; J gene: TRBJ2-7; CDR3 protein: CASSLVGQGAYEQYF; CDR3 DNA: TGCGCCAGCAGCTTGGTGGGACAGGGAGCCTACGAGCAGTACTTC
clone size: NA; V gene: TRBV19; D gene: TRBD1; J gene: TRBJ2-3; CDR3 protein: CASSGTGEKSTDTQYF; CDR3 DNA: TGTGCCAGTAGCGGGACAGGAGAAAAATCCACAGATACGCAGTATTTT
clone size: once; V gene: TRBV10-3; D gene: TRBD1; J gene: TRBJ2-2; CDR3 protein: CAISELGQADGELFF; CDR3 DNA: TGTGCCATCAGTGAACTTGGACAGGCGGACGGGGAGCTGTTTTTT
clone size: once; V gene: TRBV4-1; D gene: TRBD1; J gene: TRBJ1-5; CDR3 protein: CASSQEPTGGNQPQHF; CDR3 DNA: TGCGCCAGCAGCCAAGAGCCGACAGGGGGTAATCAGCCCCAGCATTTT
clone size: NA; V gene: TRBV6-1; D gene: TRBD1; J gene: TRBJ2-2; CDR3 protein: CASSEIQGSGELFF; CDR3 DNA: TGTGCCAGCAGTGAAATACAGGGGTCCGGGGAGCTGTTTTTT
clone size: NA; V gene: TRBV11-2; D gene: TRBD1; J gene: TRBJ1-1; CDR3 protein: CASSQGRGQGRRHTEAFF; CDR3 DNA: TGTGCCAGCAGCCAAGGGAGAGGACAGGGACGTCGGCACACTGAAGCTTTCTTT
clone size: NA; V gene: TRBV15; D gene: NA; J gene: TRBJ2-4; CDR3 protein: CATSTQRVNIQYF; CDR3 DNA: TGTGCCACCAGCACCCAACGCGTTAACATTCAGTACTTC
clone size: NA; V gene: TRBV4-2; D gene: NA; J gene: TRBJ2-7; CDR3 protein: CASSQDRQLYEQYF; CDR3 DNA: TGTGCCAGCAGCCAAGATCGACAGCTCTACGAGCAGTACTTC
clone size: NA; V gene: TRBV25-1; D gene: TRBD2; J gene: TRBJ2-7; CDR3 protein: CASSAPSGLRRREQYF; CDR3 DNA: TGTGCCAGCAGTGCACCCTCGGGACTACGCCGGAGGGAGCAGTACTTC
clone size: NA; V gene: TRBV6-6; D gene: NA; J gene: TRBJ1-5; CDR3 protein: CASSTGRRPQHF; CDR3 DNA: TGTGCCAGCAGTACTGGGAGAAGGCCCCAGCATTTT
clone size: NA; V gene: TRBV7-9; D gene: TRBD2; J gene: TRBJ2-7; CDR3 protein: CASSSHSGGAYEQYF; CDR3 DNA: TGTGCCAGCAGCTCCCATAGCGGGGGGGCCTACGAGCAGTACTTC
clone size: NA; V gene: TRBV6-5; D gene: TRBD2; J gene: TRBJ2-1; CDR3 protein: CASSYRLADNEQFF; CDR3 DNA: TGTGCCAGCAGTTACAGACTAGCGGACAATGAGCAGTTCTTC
clone size: NA; V gene: TRBV6-5; D gene: TRBD2; J gene: TRBJ2-1; CDR3 protein: CASSYDLAGSASEQFF; CDR3 DNA: TGTGCCAGCAGTTACGATCTAGCGGGATCAGCGAGTGAGCAGTTCTTC
clone size: NA; V gene: TRBV29-1; D gene: TRBD2; J gene: TRBJ2-7; CDR3 protein: CSVQSPLAGDAYEQYF; CDR3 DNA: TGCAGCGTTCAATCCCCTTTAGCGGGTGACGCCTACGAGCAGTACTTC
clone size: NA; V gene: TRBV5-5; D gene: TRBD2; J gene: TRBJ2-1; CDR3 protein: CASSLVGTSGSITYNEQFF; CDR3 DNA: TGTGCCAGCAGCTTGGTTGGGACTAGCGGGAGTATCACCTACAATGAGCAGTTCTTC